The clone carrying this TCR beta chain has only one observation. This entry is derived from a study of blood T cell repertoires in COVID-19. Study-level information: COVID-19 samples from acute and convalescent phases originated in the United States, Italy and Spain. In each case, the material was cDNA or gDNA derived from T cells, B-cell-depleted T cells, or PBMCs.

Assay: immunoSEQ multiplex PCR; the TCRdb copy retains only in-frame clones and omits some. The data contain tens of thousands of clones, over 75% of them seen just once; the ten biggest clones take up roughly 15%. Sample: peripheral blood. This clonotype was sampled from a woman aged 80 or over with active or convalescent COVID-19.

The CDR3 spells CASRETGTQPQHF. CDR3 coding DNA: TGTGCCAGCAGGGAGACAGGGACTCAGCCCCAGCATTTT. The chain is built from TRBV6-5 and TRBJ1-5; 7 nucleotides align to TRBD1. The germline gives CDR1 MNHEY, CDR2 SVGAGI. This CDR3 has 13 residues. The V and J ends lost 6 bases and 6 bases, in that order; junction bases with no gene match: 5.